This T cell receptor (beta chain) was documented in a study of T cells in Graves' hyperthyroidism and ophthalmopathy. Study outcomes and limitations: Also found in blood were most expanded thyroid clonotypes above 0.001.

This clonotype was counted many times. Its antigen is undetermined. Each patient was aged 18 to 65 and had newly diagnosed hyperthyroidism of under 2 months' duration. Diagnoses rested on clinical symptoms, serum thyroxine and TRAb, thyroid ultrasound and orbital computed tomography. Template material for amplifying TCR beta CDR3 regions consisted of RNA transcripts. HTBI primers were the set used in a first-round RT-PCR of the TCR CDR3. A single record per CDR3 protein comes from TCRdb applying MiXCR to the multiplex PCR reads. The sample shows a few hundred thousand distinct CDR3 sequences, less than 20% of them seen only once. Sequences were obtained from blood. This TCR was sampled from a young woman with Graves' hyperthyroidism.

CDR3 amino acids: CASMVRDRGREQYF. In DNA form, the CDR3 reads TGTGCCAGTATGGTTCGGGACAGGGGGCGAGAGCAGTACTTC. The genes are TRBV2 and TRBJ2-7, with 12 bases aligning to TRBD1. Germline trimming cut 9 bases from V and 7 bases from J; bases unmatched to any gene: 10. Germline values: CDR1 SNHLY, CDR2 FYNNEI. CDR3 length equals 14 residues.